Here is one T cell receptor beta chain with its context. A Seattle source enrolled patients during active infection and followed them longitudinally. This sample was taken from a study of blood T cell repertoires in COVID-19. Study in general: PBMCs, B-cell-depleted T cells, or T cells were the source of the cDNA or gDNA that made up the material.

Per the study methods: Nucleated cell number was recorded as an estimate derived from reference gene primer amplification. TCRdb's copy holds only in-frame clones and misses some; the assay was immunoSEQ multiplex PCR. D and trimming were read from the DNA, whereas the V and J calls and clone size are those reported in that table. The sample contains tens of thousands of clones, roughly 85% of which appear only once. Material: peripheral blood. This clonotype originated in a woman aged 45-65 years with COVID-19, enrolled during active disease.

The CDR3 is CASSLAERREDEQFF. In DNA form, the CDR3 reads TGTGCCAGCAGCTTAGCGGAGCGGAGGGAGGATGAGCAGTTCTTC. The chain has TRBV7-8 and TRBJ2-1; D is perhaps TRBD2 (6 bases). Germline CDR1 SGHVS, CDR2 FQNEAQ. The CDR3 totals 15 residues. V lost 0 bases to trimming and J lost 8 bases, with 14 bases between them.